This T cell receptor (beta chain) comes out of a study of human T cells and chemical hapten exposure. Across the whole study: Investigators sensitized approximately 2 cm by approximately 2 cm of upper inner arm skin with 2% DPC.

TCRdb itself ran the RACE reads through MiXCR, one entry per CDR3 protein. Among tens of thousands of distinct CDR3 sequences listed, approximately 11% were seen once. Described time point: patch test 2, 6 weeks after DPC sensitization. Documented treatment: therapeutic diphenylcyclopropenone sensitization with weekly scalp DPC. The study, taken as a whole, reports: Significantly more large CDR3 similarity clusters arose among expanded TCRs than among controls. Patch test score was positively correlated with the counts of TCRs that had expanded at PT1.

The trim removed 1 base at V and 2 bases at J, leaving 6 bases unmatched. The CDR3 contains 16 residues. Germline assignment: CDR1 SQVTM and CDR2 ANQGSEA. This clonotype was recorded at least ten times. Its antigen is as yet unknown. The source is a man aged 40-55 years with alopecia areata. Some clones in this sample may be carry-over from other donors' samples. The material sequenced was whole blood, taken in connection with sensitization to the hapten diphenylcyclopropenone (DPC). V and J are TRBV29-1 and TRBJ2-3; TRBD2 aligns across 10 bases. DNA for the CDR3: TGCAGCGTTGAAGGGTTAGCGGGAGGTACCACAGATACGCAGTATTTT. Protein sequence: CSVEGLAGGTTDTQYF.